This TCR beta chain was recovered during a study of identical twins. Findings and limits, study-wide: Compared with models, monozygotic twins showed more out-of-frame TCR alpha sharing. The abundant beta clonotypes from cord blood had fewer insertions, and memory repertoires had none of this. Less excess twin sharing appeared in beta out-of-frame sequences.

The CDR3 is made up of 15 amino acids. Trimming removed 5 bases at V and 3 bases at J, with 17 bases between. A universal primer site came from template switching; cDNA carried unique molecular identifiers. A single record per CDR3 protein comes from TCRdb applying MiXCR to the 5' RACE reads. The sample includes 250,000 to 350,000 distinct CDR3 sequences, roughly 8.6% seen only once; the top ten take 6% to 8.5%. A remark on this clonotype: What it binds is unknown.

The same sample was also used in a study of yellow fever vaccine responses in identical twins.

The receptor was isolated from a woman between 18 and 29 years old in good health. The chain recombines TRBV12-3 or TRBV12-4 with TRBJ2-7; tentatively, D is TRBD1 or TRBD2 (5 bases each). Sequencing was performed on CD8+ T cells sorted from blood. CDR3 region: CASSPPRGGHYEQYF. CDR3 nucleotide sequence: TGTGCCAGCAGTCCTCCGAGGGGCGGTCACTACGAGCAGTACTTC.